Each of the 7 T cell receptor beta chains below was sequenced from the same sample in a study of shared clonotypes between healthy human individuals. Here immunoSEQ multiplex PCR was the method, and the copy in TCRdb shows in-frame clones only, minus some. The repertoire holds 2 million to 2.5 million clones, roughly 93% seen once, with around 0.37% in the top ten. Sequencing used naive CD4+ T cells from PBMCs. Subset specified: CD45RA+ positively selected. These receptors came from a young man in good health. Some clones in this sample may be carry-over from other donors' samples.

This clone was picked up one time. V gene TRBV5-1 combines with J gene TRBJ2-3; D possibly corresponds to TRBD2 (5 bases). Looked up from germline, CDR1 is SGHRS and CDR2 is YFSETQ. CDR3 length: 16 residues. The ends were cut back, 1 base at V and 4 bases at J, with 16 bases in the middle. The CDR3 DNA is TGCGCCAGCAGCTTGCCTAAGGCTCGAGGGCCAGATACGCAGTATTTT. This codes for CASSLPKARGPDTQYF. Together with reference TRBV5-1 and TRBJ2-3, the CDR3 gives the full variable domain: KAGVTQTPRYLIKTRGQQVTLSCSPISGHRSVSWYQQTPGQGLQFLFEYFSETQRNKGNFPGRFSGRQFSNSRSEMNVSTLELGDSALYLCASSLPKARGPDTQYFGPGTRLTVL.

The CDR3 coding sequence is TGTGCCAGCAGTTACGGGTTCCTAGCGCGGGCCAATGAGCAGTTCTTC. Residues: CASSYGFLARANEQFF. The chain joins TRBV6-5 to TRBJ2-1; D possibly corresponds to TRBD2 (6 bases). Germline-derived CDR1 and CDR2 are MNHEY and SVGAGI. This CDR3 contains 16 residues. V lost 2 bases and J 6 bases, leaving 17 bases between the germline ends.

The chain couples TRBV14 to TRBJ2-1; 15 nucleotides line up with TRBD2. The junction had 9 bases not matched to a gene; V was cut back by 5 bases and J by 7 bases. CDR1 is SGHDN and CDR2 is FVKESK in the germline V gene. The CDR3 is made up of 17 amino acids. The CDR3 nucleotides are TGTGCCAGCAGCTCCGGGACTAGCGGGAGGAGGTTTAATGAGCAGTTCTTC. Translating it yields CASSSGTSGRRFNEQFF.

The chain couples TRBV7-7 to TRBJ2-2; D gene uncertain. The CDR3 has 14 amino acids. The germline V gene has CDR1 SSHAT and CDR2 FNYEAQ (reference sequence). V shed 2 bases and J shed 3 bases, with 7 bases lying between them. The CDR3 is CASSLFPDTGELFF. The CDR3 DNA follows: TGTGCCAGCAGCTTATTCCCGGACACCGGGGAGCTGTTTTTT.

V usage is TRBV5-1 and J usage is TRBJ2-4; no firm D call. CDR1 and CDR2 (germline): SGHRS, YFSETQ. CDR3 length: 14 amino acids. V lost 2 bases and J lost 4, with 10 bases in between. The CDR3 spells CASSLNYLKNIQYF. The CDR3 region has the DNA TGCGCCAGCAGCTTAAACTACCTAAAAAACATTCAGTACTTC.

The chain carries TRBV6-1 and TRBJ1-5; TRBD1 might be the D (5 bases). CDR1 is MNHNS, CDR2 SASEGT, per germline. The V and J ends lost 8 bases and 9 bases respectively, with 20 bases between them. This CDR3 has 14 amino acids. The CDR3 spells CASRQTLGARPQHF. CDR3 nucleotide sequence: TGTGCCAGCCGACAGACCTTAGGGGCCCGGCCCCAGCATTTT.

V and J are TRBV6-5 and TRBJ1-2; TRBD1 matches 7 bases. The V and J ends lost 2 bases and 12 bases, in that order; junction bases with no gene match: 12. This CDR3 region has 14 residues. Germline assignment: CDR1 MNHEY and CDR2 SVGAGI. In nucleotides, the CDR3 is TGTGCCAGCAGTTACGCCTCGACAGGGCTGGCTAACACCTTC. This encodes CASSYASTGLANTF.